This T cell receptor beta chain was sequenced for a study of shared clonotypes between healthy human individuals. Once extracted for a subset, genomic DNA was divided evenly among several immunoSEQ plates. Sorted-subset replicate PCR reactions contained approximately 190 ng DNA, corresponding to tens of thousands of T cell genomes. Assay: immunoSEQ multiplex PCR; the TCRdb copy retains only in-frame clones and omits some. The table shows approximately 1.5 million clones, with 95% to 99% occurring only once. V was shortened by 0 bases and J by 4 bases, with 12 bases between the two germline ends. The CDR3 is 16 amino acids. Germline CDR1 is LNHNV and CDR2 is YYDKDF (reference sequence).

What was sequenced was naive CD4+ T cells sorted from blood. Subset noted: CD45RA+ positively selected. The origin of this receptor is a man between 25 and 39 years old in good health. V is TRBV15 and J is TRBJ2-2, with D unclear. The CDR3 DNA follows: TGTGCCACCAGCAGAGATAGAGCTAGTGTCACCGGGGAGCTGTTTTTT. It specifies CATSRDRASVTGELFF.